This T cell receptor beta chain was identified during a study of molecular identifiers for immune sequencing clone quantification. Per the germline V gene, CDR1 is DFQATT and CDR2 is SNEGSKA (reference sequence). CDR3 length: 14 residues. Trimming removed 0 bases at V and 8 bases at J, with 14 bases between. Bulk TCR libraries used previously described methods and listed TCR primers. MiXCR, run by TCRdb on the PCR reads, gives a single entry per CDR3 protein. The repertoire includes 80,000 to 100,000 distinct CDR3 sequences, 24% of them detected once, and approximately 0.91% sits in the top ten. This clonotype was seen ten or more times.

Input material: naive CD8+ T cells from blood, with Jurkat cell RNA spiked in. The subset is: FACS-sorted CD8+CD4-CCR7+CD45RA+ naive T cells. This chain connects TRBV20-1 to TRBJ2-1; tentative D call: TRBD1 (5 bases). This receptor was taken from a human donor in good health. Some libraries in this study had Jurkat cell RNA spiked in. CDR3 nucleotides: TGCAGTGCTAGAGACCCAGGGAACTTACATGAGCAGTTCTTC. It is translated as CSARDPGNLHEQFF.